The 24 T cell receptor beta chains listed next were all sequenced from one sample in a study of response to subunit inactivated influenza vaccine. TCRdb analysed the RT-PCR reads with MiXCR anew, one entry per CDR3 protein. The data hold about half a million distinct CDR3 sequences, with 9.5% to 12% observed a single time. The input for sequencing was PBMCs from blood, taken around seven weeks after vaccination. Receptors originate from a middle-aged man who received an inactivated influenza vaccine.

This clonotype was counted many times. J is TRBJ2-7 and V is TRBV12-3 or TRBV12-4; D gene unclear. V lost 1 base, J lost 2 bases, and 9 bases lay in between. The length of the CDR3 is 14 residues. In nucleotides, the CDR3 is TGTGCCAGCAGTTTAGGGCTTGCCCCCTACGAGCAGTACTTC. This sequence encodes CASSLGLAPYEQYF.

This clonotype was picked up a small number of times. This chain joins TRBV28 and TRBJ2-3, with D possibly being TRBD2 (5 bases). The length of the CDR3 is 13 residues. V was trimmed by 8 bases and J by 4 bases, leaving 13 bases between them. Germline V gene lookup returns CDR1 MDHEN and CDR2 SYDVKM. The CDR3 nucleotides are TGTGCCAGCGGCCGCGGGCTGGCAGATACGCAGTATTTT. Its translation: CASGRGLADTQYF.

The J gene is TRBJ2-7, the V gene TRBV15, with D perhaps TRBD1 (6 bases). The V end lost 3 bases, the J end lost 3 bases, and 18 bases lay between the germline ends. The CDR3 spans 16 residues. Germline lookup yields CDR1 LNHNV and CDR2 YYDKDF (reference sequence). The CDR3 DNA reads TGTGCCACCAGCAGGGATACAGGGCTTCGACTCTACGAGCAGTACTTC. Translated: CATSRDTGLRLYEQYF.

This clonotype was recorded at least ten times. The V call is TRBV10-3, the J call TRBJ2-7; TRBD1 might be the D (5 bases). CDR3 length equals 12 residues. V shed 3 bases and J shed 6 bases, with 9 bases lying between them. CDR1 and CDR2 (germline): ENHRY, SYGVKD. This CDR3 is CAISDYRPEQYF. Written as DNA, the CDR3 is TGTGCCATCAGTGATTACAGGCCCGAGCAGTACTTC.

This clonotype showed up many times. The V and J genes are TRBV5-6 and TRBJ2-1; D not resolved. CDR1 and CDR2 (germline): SGHDT, YYEEEE. The CDR3 covers 15 residues. V was shortened by 6 bases and J by 10 bases, with 23 bases between the two germline ends. The CDR3 nucleotides read TGTGCCAGCAAACTCAGTACTGTTCTTTATGGGGAGCAGTTCTTC. This gives the protein CASKLSTVLYGEQFF.

This clonotype appeared a few times. V usage is TRBV5-1 and J usage is TRBJ2-7; D perhaps matches TRBD2 (5 bases). Germline V CDR1 and CDR2: SGHRS, YFSETQ. The CDR3 runs 14 residues. V was clipped by 1 base and J by 4 bases, with 12 bases between them. The CDR3 DNA is TGCGCCAGCAGCTTGAGCGGATCGATGTACGAGCAGTACTTC. It codes for CASSLSGSMYEQYF.

The chain combines TRBV24-1 with TRBJ1-2; D call uncertain. V lost 5 bases, J lost 0 bases, and 6 bases lay in between. Germline V gene data show CDR1 as KGHDR and CDR2 as SFDVKD. This CDR3 is 13 amino acids long. For the CDR3, the DNA is TGTGCCACCAGTGGGCCCGCTAACTATGGCTACACCTTC. It specifies CATSGPANYGYTF.

This clonotype was seen more than once but under ten times. This chain uses TRBV12-3 or TRBV12-4 with TRBJ1-1, with D tentatively TRBD1 (6 bases). The CDR3 runs 16 residues. V lost 4 bases and J 0 bases, leaving 15 bases between the germline ends. The CDR3, as DNA: TGTGCCAGCAGTTCATCCCCTCGGGGGCTGAACACTGAAGCTTTCTTT. Translation: CASSSSPRGLNTEAFF.

This clonotype was seen only a few times. The chain is built from TRBV11-2 and TRBJ2-7, with D hard to call. V shed 0 bases and J shed 5 bases, with 14 bases lying between them. CDR3 length equals 15 residues. The germline V gene has CDR1 SGHAT and CDR2 FQNNGV. The CDR3 DNA reads TGTGCCAGCAGCTTAGACCCGGGTTCGGGCGACGAGCAGTACTTC. Translating it yields CASSLDPGSGDEQYF.

The V gene is TRBV5-1, the J gene TRBJ2-7; D possibly corresponds to TRBD1 (5 bases). The germline gives CDR1 SGHRS, CDR2 YFSETQ. There are 14 residues in the CDR3. V gave up 0 bases and J gave up 3 bases, with 10 bases separating them. The chain's CDR3 is CASSLESRDYEQYF. CDR3 coding DNA: TGCGCCAGCAGCTTGGAGAGCAGGGACTACGAGCAGTACTTC.

The chain recombines TRBV7-2 with TRBJ2-4, with 10 bases lining up with TRBD1. CDR1 and CDR2 from the germline V gene are SGHTA and FQGNSA. The CDR3 loop spans 14 amino acids. V shed 5 bases, J shed 6 bases, and the junction held 4 bases outside the gene matches. The CDR3 DNA reads TGTGCCAGCAGCCCGACAGGGGGCAGAAACATTCAGTACTTC. Translated: CASSPTGGRNIQYF.

The chain combines TRBV6-1 with TRBJ2-5, with a weak D call TRBD1 (6 bases). V was pared by 6 bases and J by 5 bases, with 19 bases between. Germline V lookup: CDR1 MNHNS, CDR2 SASEGT. The CDR3 totals 15 residues. The CDR3: CASSSRPAGVETQYF. The CDR3 DNA follows: TGTGCCAGCAGCTCCCGACCTGCAGGGGTGGAGACCCAGTACTTC.

The gene calls are TRBV25-1 and TRBJ2-1; 11 positions agree with TRBD1. Germline trimming cut 5 bases from V and 7 bases from J; bases unmatched to any gene: 7. CDR1 MGHDK and CDR2 SYGVNS come from the germline V gene. The CDR3 is 15 residues long. As DNA, the CDR3 is TGTGCCAGCAGTCGATCCGGGACAGGGGGAAATGAGCAGTTCTTC. It translates to CASSRSGTGGNEQFF.

This clonotype was detected a few times. V usage is TRBV10-3 and J usage is TRBJ2-1, with 12 nucleotides matching TRBD2. Germline assignment: CDR1 ENHRY and CDR2 SYGVKD. CDR3 length: 15 amino acids. V trimming: 3 bases; J trimming: 9 bases; junction bases outside the gene matches: 6. The CDR3 reads CAISDATSGGIEQFF. CDR3 in DNA: TGTGCCATCAGTGATGCTACTAGCGGGGGGATTGAGCAGTTCTTC.

This clonotype was seen repeatedly, ten times or more. The gene calls are TRBV20-1 and TRBJ2-7; tentatively, D is TRBD1 (6 bases). This CDR3 contains 14 residues. V gave up 5 bases and J gave up 2 bases, with 16 bases separating them. The germline gives CDR1 DFQATT, CDR2 SNEGSKA (reference sequence). The CDR3 spells CSAVQGRRPYEQYF. In DNA form, the CDR3 reads TGCAGTGCTGTACAGGGCAGGCGTCCCTACGAGCAGTACTTC.

This chain uses TRBV7-2 with TRBJ1-1, with D possibly matching TRBD1 (5 bases). V was pared by 4 bases and J by 1 base, with 10 bases between. Looked up from germline, CDR1 is SGHTA and CDR2 is FQGNSA. This CDR3 contains 14 residues. This chain's CDR3 is CASSSRGGNTEAFF. CDR3 in DNA: TGTGCCAGCAGCTCGCGGGGGGGGAACACTGAAGCTTTCTTT.

This clonotype was counted only a few times. The V call is TRBV24-1, the J call TRBJ2-5; D possibly uses TRBD1 or TRBD2 (6 bases each). The V gene's germline CDR1 is KGHDR and CDR2 SFDVKD. This CDR3 contains 13 residues. V was trimmed by 5 bases and J by 5 bases, leaving 11 bases between them. This CDR3 reads CATSGGARETQYF. CDR3 bases: TGTGCCACCAGTGGGGGGGCCCGGGAGACCCAGTACTTC.

Notes on this clonotype: Given a much more abundant clone one base away, this may be a read error. V usage is TRBV2 and J usage is TRBJ2-7; possible D gene TRBD1, 5 bases. Germline CDR1 and CDR2: SNHLY and FYNNEI. The CDR3 loop spans 16 amino acids. CDR3 sequence: CTSSPGVRSGLYEQYF. The CDR3 DNA is TGTACCAGCAGCCCTGGAGTTCGTTCAGGGCTCTACGAGCAGTACTTC.

This clonotype was observed many times. The chain joins TRBV4-3 to TRBJ2-1, with unresolved D. Germline V gene lookup returns CDR1 LGHNA and CDR2 YSLEER. This CDR3 contains 17 residues. V was cut by 3 bases and J by 7 bases, with 22 bases left in between. CDR3 in DNA: TGCGCCAGCAGCCAGTCCCGGGTTCGAGTCTCGAAGAATGAGCAGTTCTTC. Its protein is CASSQSRVRVSKNEQFF.

In this sample, this clonotype turned up many times. The chain combines TRBV6-1 with TRBJ1-4; D ambiguous. The CDR3 runs 14 residues. From germline, CDR1 is MNHNS and CDR2 SASEGT. Trimming took off 6 bases at V and 5 bases at J, with 13 bases between the two ends. CDR3 DNA: TGTGCCAGCAGACCATCAGACGTAAATGAAAAACTGTTTTTT. It translates to CASRPSDVNEKLFF.

This clonotype was observed a handful of times. This sequence joins TRBV29-1 and TRBJ2-1; D possibly matches TRBD1 or TRBD2 (5 bases each). Germline CDR1 SQVTM, CDR2 ANQGSEA. The CDR3 is 14 residues long. Trimming pared 4 bases from V and 0 bases from J, leaving 10 bases between. Written as DNA, the CDR3 is TGCAGCGTTGTTAAGGGGAGCTCCTACAATGAGCAGTTCTTC. As protein: CSVVKGSSYNEQFF.

CDR3 residues: CASSEGASSSYEQYF. For the CDR3, the DNA is TGCGCCAGCAGCGAGGGGGCTAGTAGCTCCTACGAGCAGTACTTC. The V and J genes are TRBV5-1 and TRBJ2-7, with 7 bases fitting TRBD1. Germline V lookup: CDR1 SGHRS, CDR2 YFSETQ. This CDR3 spans 15 amino acids. J lost 0 bases, V lost 4 bases, and 7 bases had no gene match.

The chain recombines TRBV3-1 with TRBJ2-1; 9 bases map to TRBD2. The V and J ends lost 5 bases and 4 bases, in that order; junction bases with no gene match: 9. The CDR3 has 16 amino acids. CDR1 is LGHDT, CDR2 YNNKEL, per germline (reference sequence). This chain's CDR3 is CASSTSGAGGYNEQFF. As DNA, the CDR3 is TGTGCCAGCAGCACCTCGGGAGCGGGGGGTTACAATGAGCAGTTCTTC.

This clonotype came up many times. The V gene is TRBV6-1, the J gene TRBJ2-1; 10 bases are a match to TRBD2. With V trimmed by 6 bases and J by 4 bases, 3 bases remained unmatched. The length of the CDR3 is 14 residues. Germline V gene sequence: CDR1 MNHNS, CDR2 SASEGT. The CDR3 region has the DNA TGTGCCAGCAGGACTAGCGGGCAGTACAATGAGCAGTTCTTC. This codes for CASRTSGQYNEQFF.